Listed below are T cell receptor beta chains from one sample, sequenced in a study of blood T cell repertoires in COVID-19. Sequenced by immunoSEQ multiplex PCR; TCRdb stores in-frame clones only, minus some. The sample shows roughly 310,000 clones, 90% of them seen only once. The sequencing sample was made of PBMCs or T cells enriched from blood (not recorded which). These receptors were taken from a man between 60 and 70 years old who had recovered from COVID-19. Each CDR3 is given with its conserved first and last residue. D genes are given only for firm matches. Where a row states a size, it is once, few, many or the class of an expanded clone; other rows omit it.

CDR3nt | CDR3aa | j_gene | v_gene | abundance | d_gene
TGTGCCATACGGACGCCCGGACAGGGGGCGCGCACAGATACGCAGTATTTT | CAIRTPGQGARTDTQYF | TRBJ2-3 | TRBV5-4 | NA | TRBD1
TGTGCCAGCAGCTTAGGGGGGGAACTGATCGAGCAGTACTTC | CASSLGGELIEQYF | TRBJ2-7 | TRBV7-9 | NA | NA
TGTGCCAGTAGCCGCCGGCCCCGGGGGGACTCCTACGAGCAGTACTTC | CASSRRPRGDSYEQYF | TRBJ2-7 | TRBV19 | NA | TRBD2
TGTGCCAGCAGCCCCGGGAACTCTGGAAACACCATATATTTT | CASSPGNSGNTIYF | TRBJ1-3 | TRBV5-5 | NA | NA
TGTGCCAGCAGTTTATCCCAAAGGCTAGCGGGGCAAGAGACCCAGTACTTC | CASSLSQRLAGQETQYF | TRBJ2-5 | TRBV27 | NA | TRBD2
TGCGCCAGCAGCTTAGGACAGGGGGCGGCTTTCTTT | CASSLGQGAAFF | TRBJ1-1 | TRBV5-1 | NA | TRBD1
TGTGCCAGCAGCACCCGACAGGGATTGACTGAAGCTTTCTTT | CASSTRQGLTEAFF | TRBJ1-1 | TRBV7-3 | NA | TRBD1
TGTGCCTGGAGTGCGGAGGGGAGGTGGGAGACCCAGTACTTC | CAWSAEGRWETQYF | TRBJ2-5 | TRBV30 | NA | NA
TGTGCCAGCAGTATACAGCCCTACGAGCAGTACTTC | CASSIQPYEQYF | TRBJ2-7 | TRBV6-5 | NA | NA
TGTGCCAGCTCACCAAGGAGCGGGAGGGCCTACAATGAGCAGTTCTTC | CASSPRSGRAYNEQFF | TRBJ2-1 | TRBV18 | NA | TRBD2
TGTGCCAGCTCGCCCGGGACAGGGACAGCTTTCTTT | CASSPGTGTAFF | TRBJ1-1 | TRBV18 | NA | TRBD1
TGTGCCAGCAGCTCAACGACTAGCGGGAGGCCTTCTGGCGGGAATGAGCAGTTCTTC | CASSSTTSGRPSGGNEQFF | TRBJ2-1 | TRBV11-3 | NA | TRBD2
TGTGCCTGGAGTACAGACAGGTGGTCCTACGAGCAGTACTTC | CAWSTDRWSYEQYF | TRBJ2-7 | TRBV30 | NA | NA
TGCGCCAGCAGCCAAGCGGGTAGTCCGGGACAGGGGAATTATGGCTACACCTTC | CASSQAGSPGQGNYGYTF | TRBJ1-2 | TRBV4-1 | NA | TRBD1
TGTGCCAGCAGCTCCCGAGGGGGTGAGACCCAGTACTTC | CASSSRGGETQYF | TRBJ2-5 | TRBV11-1 | NA | NA
TGTGCCACCAGTGATCCGGGACAAGGGTTCGGGCAGCCCCAGCATTTT | CATSDPGQGFGQPQHF | TRBJ1-5 | TRBV24-1 | NA | NA
TGTGCCAGCAGTCTCTGGGGGAGTAGCGGGGGGACAGGCAATGAGCAGTTCTTC | CASSLWGSSGGTGNEQFF | TRBJ2-1 | TRBV27 | NA | TRBD2
TGCGCCAGCAGCCAAATTAGCAATCAGCCCCAGCATTTT | CASSQISNQPQHF | TRBJ1-5 | TRBV10-2 | NA | NA
TGTGCCAGCTCACCTGGACAGAACACTGAAGCTTTCTTT | CASSPGQNTEAFF | TRBJ1-1 | TRBV18 | few | NA
TGTGCCAGCAGTCCACGACTTGGGAGTGGGAATCAGCCCCAGCATTTT | CASSPRLGSGNQPQHF | TRBJ1-5 | TRBV6-2/TRBV6-3 | NA | NA
TGTGCCAGCAGCTTGACAGGCGGTGCATATCAGCCCCAGCATTTT | CASSLTGGAYQPQHF | TRBJ1-5 | TRBV7-2 | few | NA
TGTGCCAGCAGCCTTCGGAGTAGTCAATACGAGCAGTACTTC | CASSLRSSQYEQYF | TRBJ2-7 | TRBV9 | NA | NA
TGTGCCACCGGGACAGGGGGAGAGACTGAAGCTTTCTTT | CATGTGGETEAFF | TRBJ1-1 | TRBV10-3 | few | TRBD1
TGTGCCAGCAGCTTAAATCCGGGAGGCTCCTACGAGCAGTACTTC | CASSLNPGGSYEQYF | TRBJ2-7 | TRBV11-2 | NA | TRBD2
TGTGCCTGGTGCACCGGGACTAGAATCACAGATACGCAGTATTTT | CAWCTGTRITDTQYF | TRBJ2-3 | TRBV30 | once | TRBD2
TGTGCCACCAGTGATCCCGGGACAGCCCAAGAGACCCAGTACTTC | CATSDPGTAQETQYF | TRBJ2-5 | TRBV24-1 | NA | TRBD1
TGTGCCAGCAGCTCGTCCAGGGTGTATGAGCAGTTCTTC | CASSSSRVYEQFF | TRBJ2-1 | TRBV7-6 | NA | NA